This passage covers 2 T cell receptor beta chains from one sample sequenced in a study of metastatic and nonmetastatic thyroid tumors. Via MiXCR, TCRdb re-called the PCR reads. Seen here are 20,000 to 25,000 clones, roughly 36% observed once, and the top ten hold 20% to 25%. Patients had received no treatment of any kind before thyroid surgery. Source material: blood. The receptors shown here come from a male donor with papillary thyroid cancer or a benign thyroid nodule (not recorded which). Some clones in this sample may be carry-over from other donors' samples.

J is TRBJ2-2 and V is TRBV7-6; 8 bases agree with TRBD1. The CDR3 runs to 17 residues. J lost 1 base, V lost 1 base, and 5 bases had no gene match. Looked up from germline, CDR1 is SGHVS and CDR2 is FNYEAQ. CDR3 in DNA: TGTGCCAGCAGCTTAGTAGGAGGGACAGGGAACACCGGGGAGCTGTTTTTT. As protein: CASSLVGGTGNTGELFF.

In DNA form, the CDR3 reads TGTGCCAGTAGTTTGACAGGGGGCTATGGCTACACCTTC. This codes for CASSLTGGYGYTF. This chain joins TRBV19 and TRBJ1-2, with TRBD1 matching 9 bases. Germline V CDR1 and CDR2: LNHDA, SQIVND (reference sequence). After removal of 5 bases from V and 4 bases from J, the junction contained 2 bases not matched to a gene. The CDR3 has 13 residues. Using reference TRBV19 and TRBJ1-2 for the parts outside the CDR3, the full variable domain is DGGITQSPKYLFRKEGQNVTLSCEQNLNHDAMYWYRQDPGQGLRLIYYSQIVNDFQKGDIAEGYSVSREKKESFPLTVTSAQKNPTAFYLCASSLTGGYGYTFGSGTRLTVV.